This T cell receptor (beta chain) was identified during a study of T cell repertoires in cytomegalovirus infection. TCRdb re-called the reads with MiXCR, one entry per CDR3 protein. The repertoire has around 440,000 distinct CDR3 sequences, around 10% of them found once; the top ten carry 10%. CDR3 length: 13 amino acids. V lost 7 bases and J 2 bases, leaving 11 bases between the germline ends. From germline, CDR1 is LNHDA and CDR2 SQIVND (reference sequence). Only a few counts were recorded for this clonotype. V usage is TRBV19 and J usage is TRBJ2-5; no firm D call. Sequencing used PBMCs. This sequence originates from a human donor in good health (CMV status not recorded). Some clones in this sample may be carry-over from other donors' samples. The chain's CDR3 is CASKARTQETQYF. CDR3 bases: TGTGCCAGTAAGGCTAGAACACAAGAGACCCAGTACTTC. Full variable domain (missing parts from reference TRBV19 and TRBJ2-5): DGGITQSPKYLFRKEGQNVTLSCEQNLNHDAMYWYRQDPGQGLRLIYYSQIVNDFQKGDIAEGYSVSREKKESFPLTVTSAQKNPTAFYLCASKARTQETQYFGPGTRLLVL.